One sample yielded the 24 T cell receptor beta chains listed below, sequenced in a study of beta chain features in type 1 diabetes. Study-level points and caveats: A moderate, significant TCRB CDR3 shortening appeared in type 1 diabetes across four CD4+ subsets.

These TCRs' antigens remain unknown. Sequencing targeted expressed TCRB transcripts, as all isolated RNA had been reverse transcribed. Clones were read by immunoSEQ multiplex PCR, and TCRdb kept only the in-frame ones, dropping some. The table has some 350,000 clones, around an eighth seen once. Sequencing was carried out using naive CD4+ T cells from blood. These receptors came from a woman aged 18 to 35 with type 1 diabetes.

CDR3 in amino acids: CASSSDRGSYEQYF. CDR3 nucleotides: TGTGCCAGCAGCTCGGACAGGGGTTCCTACGAGCAGTACTTC. The genes are TRBV2 and TRBJ2-7, with 9 bases aligning to TRBD1. CDR3 size: 14 residues. Germline-derived CDR1 and CDR2 are SNHLY and FYNNEI. The trim removed 6 bases at V and 1 base at J, leaving 4 bases unmatched. The entire variable domain, with the rest obtained from reference TRBV2 and TRBJ2-7, is as follows: EPEVTQTPSHQVTQMGQEVILRCVPISNHLYFYWYRQILGQKVEFLVSFYNNEISEKSEIFDDQFSVERPDGSNFTLKIRSTKLEDSAMYFCASSSDRGSYEQYFGPGTRLTVT.

The chain links TRBV30 to TRBJ2-5, with D possibly TRBD1 on 6 matching bases. Trimming took off 4 bases at V and 2 bases at J, with 11 bases between the two ends. The germline V gene encodes CDR1 GTSNPN and CDR2 SVGIG (reference sequence). The CDR3 length is 13 residues. DNA for the CDR3: TGTGCCTGGAATCCAGGGGTGCAAGAGACCCAGTACTTC. Its translation: CAWNPGVQETQYF.

The rearrangement joins TRBV11-2 to TRBJ2-1; 8 bases agree with TRBD2. The CDR3 length is 15 residues. The trim removed 1 base at V and 8 bases at J, leaving 7 bases unmatched. Germline loops: CDR1 SGHAT, CDR2 FQNNGV. Here the CDR3 DNA reads TGTGCCAGCAGCTTAGGAAATAGCGGGAACGATGAGCAGTTCTTC. It specifies CASSLGNSGNDEQFF.

The sample holds a few counts of this clone. The V and J genes are TRBV5-5 and TRBJ2-1; D is unclear. This CDR3 region has 13 residues. The V end was cut by 5 bases, the J end by 7 bases, with 13 bases between. The germline V gene has CDR1 SGHKS and CDR2 YYEKEE (reference sequence). The CDR3 DNA follows: TGTGCCAGCAGTTCGTTGCCGAGGAATGAGCAGTTCTTC. Residues: CASSSLPRNEQFF.

This clone was picked up a small number of times. The rearrangement links TRBV15 to TRBJ2-2, with D possibly being TRBD1 (6 bases). CDR1 is LNHNV and CDR2 is YYDKDF in the germline V gene (reference sequence). This CDR3 region has 15 residues. Trimming removed 1 base from V and 3 bases from J, with 9 bases in between. CDR3 sequence: CATSRGGPYTGELFF. As DNA, the CDR3 is TGTGCCACCAGCAGAGGGGGGCCCTACACCGGGGAGCTGTTTTTT.

This sequence joins TRBV5-1 and TRBJ2-1; 9 nucleotides agree with TRBD2. The CDR3 runs 17 residues. The V segment lost 2 bases and the J segment 3 bases; nucleotides outside the gene matches: 9. Germline loops: CDR1 SGHRS, CDR2 YFSETQ. CDR3 in amino acids: CASSFPRLAENYNEQFF. CDR3 coding DNA: TGCGCCAGCAGCTTCCCTCGACTAGCGGAAAACTACAATGAGCAGTTCTTC.

The chain has TRBV15 and TRBJ1-1; no clear D gene. This CDR3 has 13 residues. Trimming shortened V by 0 bases and J by 7 bases, and 9 bases separated the two germline ends. The germline V gene has CDR1 LNHNV and CDR2 YYDKDF (reference sequence). The CDR3 nucleotides are TGTGCCACCAGCAGAGATTTATCGGGTGAAGCTTTCTTT. It specifies CATSRDLSGEAFF.

This clone was counted only a few times. The CDR3 reads CAGAGLAGVAEQFF. CDR3 nucleotide sequence: TGTGCCGGGGCGGGACTAGCGGGAGTAGCTGAGCAGTTCTTC. The chain couples TRBV2 to TRBJ2-1; 14 bases agree with TRBD2. The CDR3 is 14 amino acids. CDR1 is SNHLY and CDR2 is FYNNEI in the germline V gene. V was clipped by 11 bases and J by 9 bases; unmatched bases: 9.

This clone has only one observation. The V gene is TRBV14, the J gene TRBJ2-2; 11 nucleotides line up with TRBD1. The junction had 7 bases not matched to a gene; V was cut back by 4 bases and J by 6 bases. The germline V gene encodes CDR1 SGHDN and CDR2 FVKESK. This CDR3 contains 16 residues. The CDR3 sequence is CASSRPGQGVAGELFF. DNA for the CDR3: TGTGCCAGCAGCCGACCGGGACAGGGGGTTGCCGGGGAGCTGTTTTTT.

A few counts support this clone. This chain connects TRBV25-1 to TRBJ1-1; no firm D call. Trimming removed 5 bases at V and 5 bases at J, with 12 bases between. This CDR3 spans 13 amino acids. Germline CDR1 MGHDK, CDR2 SYGVNS. CDR3 region: CASSLTPGTEAFF. The CDR3 DNA is TGTGCCAGCAGTCTCACCCCGGGGACTGAAGCTTTCTTT.

This clone has just a few counts. The rearrangement joins TRBV11-2 to TRBJ2-1; 8 positions match TRBD2. V was clipped by 5 bases and J by 8 bases; unmatched bases: 5. Germline V lookup: CDR1 SGHAT, CDR2 FQNNGV. The CDR3 contains 13 residues. Here the CDR3 DNA reads TGTGCCAGCAGCCCCGGGGGGGGCGATGAGCAGTTCTTC. This codes for CASSPGGGDEQFF.

The chain couples TRBV10-2 to TRBJ2-4; D unresolved. The germline V gene has CDR1 WSHSY and CDR2 SAAADI. The CDR3 runs to 13 residues. V was clipped by 7 bases and J by 1 base, with 8 bases between them. The CDR3 sequence is CASTESAKNIQYF. In nucleotides, the CDR3 is TGCGCCAGCACCGAGAGCGCCAAAAACATTCAGTACTTC.

V and J are TRBV29-1 and TRBJ2-1, with 12 bases aligning to TRBD2. The CDR3 is made up of 17 amino acids. The germline gives CDR1 SQVTM, CDR2 ANQGSEA. V dropped 0 bases and J dropped 4; count of bases not matched to a gene: 7. The CDR3 spells CSVEDRRTSGIYNEQFF. The CDR3 nucleotides are TGCAGCGTTGAAGATAGGCGGACTAGCGGGATTTACAATGAGCAGTTCTTC.

The chain uses TRBV28 and TRBJ1-1, with TRBD1 as a possible D gene (5 bases). CDR3 length: 18 residues. Trimming removed 6 bases at V and 0 bases at J, with 23 bases between. The germline gives CDR1 MDHEN, CDR2 SYDVKM. The CDR3 sequence is CASSPLFYFRDLNTEAFF. CDR3 coding DNA: TGTGCCAGCAGCCCTCTATTTTACTTCAGGGACTTGAACACTGAAGCTTTCTTT.

This chain links TRBV18 with TRBJ2-1; 9 bases agree with TRBD1. This CDR3 contains 15 residues. Germline values: CDR1 KGHSH, CDR2 LQKENI. With 3 bases clipped from V and 9 bases from J, the junction kept 9 bases outside the gene matches. Here the CDR3 reads CASSPGQGLWGEQFF. CDR3 in DNA: TGTGCCAGCTCACCGGGACAGGGTTTGTGGGGTGAGCAGTTCTTC.

This clone was seen a handful of times. The V call is TRBV5-1, the J call TRBJ2-7, with a possible D match to TRBD1 (6 bases). Trimming removed 2 bases from V and 3 bases from J, with 15 bases in between. This CDR3 has 15 residues. Looked up from germline, CDR1 is SGHRS and CDR2 is YFSETQ. DNA of the CDR3: TGCGCCAGCAGCTTATACAGGGTTGGACGCTACGAGCAGTACTTC. Its protein is CASSLYRVGRYEQYF.

The V gene is TRBV15, the J gene TRBJ2-2, with no clear D. CDR1 is LNHNV, CDR2 YYDKDF, per germline (reference sequence). This CDR3 comprises 15 residues. V lost 0 bases and J lost 1, with 6 bases in between. The CDR3 loop is CATSRDRWNTGELFF. The CDR3 DNA reads as TGTGCCACCAGCAGAGATCGGTGGAACACCGGGGAGCTGTTTTTT.

The table lists this clone with a few counts. CDR3 in DNA: TGTGCCAGCTCACCACGCCTAGCGGACTACGAGCAGTACTTC. It codes for CASSPRLADYEQYF. This chain connects TRBV18 to TRBJ2-7; TRBD2 agrees at 7 bases. Trimming removed 1 base from V and 3 bases from J; junction bases left unmatched: 3. Germline-derived CDR1 and CDR2 are KGHSH and LQKENI. This CDR3 spans 14 amino acids.

This clone appeared a few times. The CDR3 DNA reads TGCAGTGCTCGGTCCAGGTATGAGCAGTTCTTC. Residues: CSARSRYEQFF. The chain uses TRBV20-1 and TRBJ2-1, with D hard to call. There are 11 residues in the CDR3. From germline, CDR1 is DFQATT and CDR2 SNEGSKA (reference sequence). V lost 5 bases to trimming and J lost 8 bases, with 10 bases between them.

Only a few counts were recorded for this clone. The chain recombines TRBV7-2 with TRBJ2-1; the match to TRBD2 covers 16 bases. CDR1 is SGHTA and CDR2 is FQGNSA in the germline V gene. V shed 6 bases, J shed 3 bases, and the junction held 8 bases outside the gene matches. The CDR3 has 18 amino acids. The CDR3 loop is CASRGGLAGGPVYNEQFF. DNA for the CDR3: TGTGCCAGCAGAGGGGGACTAGCGGGAGGGCCAGTCTACAATGAGCAGTTCTTC.

The chain employs TRBV19 and TRBJ2-1; TRBD1 aligns across 7 bases. After removal of 6 bases from V and 8 bases from J, the junction contained 10 bases not matched to a gene. This CDR3 contains 14 residues. CDR1 and CDR2 from the germline V gene are LNHDA and SQIVND (reference sequence). CDR3 amino acids: CASRKKTGPHEQFF. Here the CDR3 DNA reads TGTGCCAGTAGGAAAAAGACAGGGCCTCATGAGCAGTTCTTC.

This sequence joins TRBV27 and TRBJ1-1, with 9 nucleotides matching TRBD1. This CDR3 has 16 amino acids. Trimming took 5 bases from V and 7 from J; bases not matched to a gene: 14. Looked up from germline, CDR1 is MNHEY and CDR2 is SMNVEV (reference sequence). The CDR3: CASSTPGQGQGNEAFF. DNA for the CDR3: TGTGCCAGCAGTACACCCGGACAGGGACAGGGTAATGAAGCTTTCTTT.

There are a few counts of this clone. This chain connects TRBV30 to TRBJ1-2; 10 nucleotides match TRBD1. V was pared by 5 bases and J by 4 bases, with 4 bases of the junction left unmatched. The CDR3 is made up of 13 amino acids. Germline V gives CDR1 GTSNPN, CDR2 SVGIG (reference sequence). The CDR3 spells CAWAGQGGYGYTF. CDR3 sequence (DNA): TGTGCCTGGGCTGGACAGGGGGGCTATGGCTACACCTTC.

The chain combines TRBV28 with TRBJ2-7, with TRBD2 identical over 11 bases. This CDR3 region has 15 residues. Germline V gene lookup returns CDR1 MDHEN and CDR2 SYDVKM. Trimming cost V 6 bases and J 4 bases; bases outside gene matches: 8. CDR3 protein: CASRPGTSGPYEQYV. CDR3 DNA sequence: TGTGCCAGCAGACCCGGGACTAGCGGACCTTACGAGCAGTACGTC.